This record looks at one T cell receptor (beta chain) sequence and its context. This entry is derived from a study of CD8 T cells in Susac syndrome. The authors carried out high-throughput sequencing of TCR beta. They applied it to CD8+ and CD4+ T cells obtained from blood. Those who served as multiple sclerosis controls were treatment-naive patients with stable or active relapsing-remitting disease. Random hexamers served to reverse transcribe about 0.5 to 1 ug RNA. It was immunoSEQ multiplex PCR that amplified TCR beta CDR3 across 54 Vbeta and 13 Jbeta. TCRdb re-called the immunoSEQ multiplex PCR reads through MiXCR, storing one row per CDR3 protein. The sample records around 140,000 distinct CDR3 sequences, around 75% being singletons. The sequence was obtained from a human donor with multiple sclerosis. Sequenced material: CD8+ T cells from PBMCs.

This CDR3 reads CASKDTGQPGELFF. The CDR3 DNA reads as TGTGCCAGCAAAGACACGGGACAGCCCGGGGAGCTGTTTTTT. The chain has TRBV12-3 or TRBV12-4 and TRBJ2-2; 7 bases line up with TRBD1. CDR3 length equals 14 residues. The V segment lost 7 bases and the J segment 6 bases; nucleotides outside the gene matches: 8.